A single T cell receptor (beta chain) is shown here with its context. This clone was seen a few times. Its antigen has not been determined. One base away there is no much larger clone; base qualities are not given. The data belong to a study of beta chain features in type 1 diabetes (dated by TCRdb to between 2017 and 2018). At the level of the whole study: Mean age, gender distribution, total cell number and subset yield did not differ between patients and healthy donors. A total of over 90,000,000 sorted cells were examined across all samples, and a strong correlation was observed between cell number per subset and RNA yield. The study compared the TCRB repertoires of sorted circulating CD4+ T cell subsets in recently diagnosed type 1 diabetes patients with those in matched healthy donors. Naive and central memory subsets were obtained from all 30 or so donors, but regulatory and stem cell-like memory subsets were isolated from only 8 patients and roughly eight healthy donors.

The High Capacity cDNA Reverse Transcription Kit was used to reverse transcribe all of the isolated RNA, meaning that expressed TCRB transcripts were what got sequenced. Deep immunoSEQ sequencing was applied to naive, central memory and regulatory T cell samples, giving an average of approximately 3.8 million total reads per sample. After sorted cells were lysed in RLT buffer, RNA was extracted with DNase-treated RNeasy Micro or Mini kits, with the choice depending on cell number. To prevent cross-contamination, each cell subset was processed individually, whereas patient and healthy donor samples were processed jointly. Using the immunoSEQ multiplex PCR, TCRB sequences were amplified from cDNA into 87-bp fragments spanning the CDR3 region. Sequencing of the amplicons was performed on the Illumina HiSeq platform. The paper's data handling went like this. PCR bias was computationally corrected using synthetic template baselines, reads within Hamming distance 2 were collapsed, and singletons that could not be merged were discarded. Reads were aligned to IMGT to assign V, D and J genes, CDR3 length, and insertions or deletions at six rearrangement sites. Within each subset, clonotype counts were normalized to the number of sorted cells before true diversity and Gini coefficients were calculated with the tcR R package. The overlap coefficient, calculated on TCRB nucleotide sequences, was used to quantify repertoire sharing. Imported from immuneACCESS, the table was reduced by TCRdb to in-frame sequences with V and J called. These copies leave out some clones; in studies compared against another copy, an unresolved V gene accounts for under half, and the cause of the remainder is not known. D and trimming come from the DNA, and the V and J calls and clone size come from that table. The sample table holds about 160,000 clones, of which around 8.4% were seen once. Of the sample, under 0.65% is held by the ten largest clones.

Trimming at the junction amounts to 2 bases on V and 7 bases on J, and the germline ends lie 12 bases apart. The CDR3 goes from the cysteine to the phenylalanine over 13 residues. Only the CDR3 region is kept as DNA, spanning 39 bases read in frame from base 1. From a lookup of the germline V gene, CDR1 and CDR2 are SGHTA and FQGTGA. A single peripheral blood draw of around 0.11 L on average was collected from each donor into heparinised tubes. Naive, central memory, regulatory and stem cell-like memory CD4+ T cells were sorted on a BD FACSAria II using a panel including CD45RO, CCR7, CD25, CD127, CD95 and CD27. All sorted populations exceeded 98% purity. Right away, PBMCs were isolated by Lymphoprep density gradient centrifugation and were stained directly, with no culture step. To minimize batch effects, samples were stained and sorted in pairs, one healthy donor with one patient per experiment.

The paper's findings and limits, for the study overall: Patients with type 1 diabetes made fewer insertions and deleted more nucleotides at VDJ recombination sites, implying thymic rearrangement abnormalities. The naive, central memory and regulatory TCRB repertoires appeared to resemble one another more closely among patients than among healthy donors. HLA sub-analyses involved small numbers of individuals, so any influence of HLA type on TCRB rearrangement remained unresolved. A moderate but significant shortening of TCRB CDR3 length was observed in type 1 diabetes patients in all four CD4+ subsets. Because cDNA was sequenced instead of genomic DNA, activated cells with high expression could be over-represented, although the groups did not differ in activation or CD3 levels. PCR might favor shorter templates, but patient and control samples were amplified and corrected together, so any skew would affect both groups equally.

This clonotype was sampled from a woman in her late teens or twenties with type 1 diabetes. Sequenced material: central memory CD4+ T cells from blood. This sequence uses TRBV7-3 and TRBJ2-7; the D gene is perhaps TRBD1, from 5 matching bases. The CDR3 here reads CASSLGPAGEQYF. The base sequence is TGTGCCAGCAGCTTAGGGCCCGCAGGGGAGCAGTACTTC.